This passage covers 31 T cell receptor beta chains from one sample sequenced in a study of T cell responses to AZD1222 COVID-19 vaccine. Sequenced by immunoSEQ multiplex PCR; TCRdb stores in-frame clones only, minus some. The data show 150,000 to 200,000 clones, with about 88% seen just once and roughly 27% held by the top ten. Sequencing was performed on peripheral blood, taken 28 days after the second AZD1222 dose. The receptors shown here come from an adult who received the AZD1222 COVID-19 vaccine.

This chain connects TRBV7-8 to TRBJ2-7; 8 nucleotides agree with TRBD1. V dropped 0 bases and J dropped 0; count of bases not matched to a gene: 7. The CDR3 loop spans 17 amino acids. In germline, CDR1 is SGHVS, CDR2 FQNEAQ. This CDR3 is CASSLARSGQGSYEQYF. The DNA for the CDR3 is TGTGCCAGCAGCTTAGCCAGGAGTGGACAGGGCTCCTACGAGCAGTACTTC.

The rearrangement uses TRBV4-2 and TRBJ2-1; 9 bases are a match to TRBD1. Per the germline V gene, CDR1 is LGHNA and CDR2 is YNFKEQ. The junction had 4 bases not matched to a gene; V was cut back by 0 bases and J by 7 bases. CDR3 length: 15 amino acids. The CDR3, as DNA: TGTGCCAGCAGCCAAGAACAGGGGGCAGGTAATGAGCAGTTCTTC. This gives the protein CASSQEQGAGNEQFF.

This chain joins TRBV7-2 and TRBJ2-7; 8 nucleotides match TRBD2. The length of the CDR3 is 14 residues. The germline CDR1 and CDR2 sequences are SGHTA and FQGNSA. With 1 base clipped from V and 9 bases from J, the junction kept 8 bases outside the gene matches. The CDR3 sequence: CASSLVAGGGRQYF. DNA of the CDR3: TGTGCCAGCAGCTTAGTGGCGGGGGGAGGAAGGCAGTACTTC. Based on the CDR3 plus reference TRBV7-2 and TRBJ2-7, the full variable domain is GAGVSQSPSNKVTEKGKDVELRCDPISGHTALYWYRQSLGQGLEFLIYFQGNSAPDKSGLPSDRFSAERTGGSVSTLTIQRTQQEDSAVYLCASSLVAGGGRQYFGPGTRLTVT.

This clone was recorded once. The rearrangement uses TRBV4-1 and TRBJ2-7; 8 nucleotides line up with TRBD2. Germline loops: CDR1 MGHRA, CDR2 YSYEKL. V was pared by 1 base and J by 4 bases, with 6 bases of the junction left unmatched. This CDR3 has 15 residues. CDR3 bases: TGCGCCAGCAGCCAAGTACTAGCGGAGCCTTACGAGCAGTACTTC. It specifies CASSQVLAEPYEQYF.

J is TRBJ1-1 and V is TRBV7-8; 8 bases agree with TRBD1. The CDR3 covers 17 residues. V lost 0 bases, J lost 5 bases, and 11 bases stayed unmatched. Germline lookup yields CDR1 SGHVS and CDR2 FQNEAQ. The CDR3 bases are TGTGCCAGCAGCTTAGCGAGGACAGGGCCGTCGGGGACTGAAGCTTTCTTT. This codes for CASSLARTGPSGTEAFF.

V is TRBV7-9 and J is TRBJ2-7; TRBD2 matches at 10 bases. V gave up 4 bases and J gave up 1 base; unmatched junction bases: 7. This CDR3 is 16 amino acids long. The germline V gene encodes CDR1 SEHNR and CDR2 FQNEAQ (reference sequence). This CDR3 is CASSSYPSGSSYEQYF. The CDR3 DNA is TGTGCCAGCAGCTCTTACCCTAGCGGGAGTTCCTACGAGCAGTACTTC.

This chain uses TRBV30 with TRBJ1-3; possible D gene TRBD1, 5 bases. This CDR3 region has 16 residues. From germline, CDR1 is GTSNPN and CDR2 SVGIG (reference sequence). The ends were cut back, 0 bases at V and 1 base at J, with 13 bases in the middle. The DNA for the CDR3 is TGTGCCTGGAGTGTGGGGGTGACGGTGTCTGGAAACACCATATATTTT. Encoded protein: CAWSVGVTVSGNTIYF.

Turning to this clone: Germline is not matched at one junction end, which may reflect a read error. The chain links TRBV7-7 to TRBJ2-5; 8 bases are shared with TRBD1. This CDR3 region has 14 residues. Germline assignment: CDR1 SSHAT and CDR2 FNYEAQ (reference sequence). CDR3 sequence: CASSSDRGQETQYF. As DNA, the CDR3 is TGTGCTAGCAGCTCTGACAGGGGCCAAGAGACCCAGTACTTC.

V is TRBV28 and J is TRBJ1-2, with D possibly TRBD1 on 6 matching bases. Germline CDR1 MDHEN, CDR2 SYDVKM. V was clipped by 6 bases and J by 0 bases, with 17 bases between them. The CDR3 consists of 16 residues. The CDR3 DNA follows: TGTGCCAGCAGCCTCATCCAGGGGTCCCCTAACTATGGCTACACCTTC. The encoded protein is CASSLIQGSPNYGYTF.

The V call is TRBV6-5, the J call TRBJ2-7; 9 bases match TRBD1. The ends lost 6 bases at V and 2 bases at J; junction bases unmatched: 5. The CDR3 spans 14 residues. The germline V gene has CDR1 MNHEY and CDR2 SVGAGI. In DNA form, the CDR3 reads TGTGCCAGCAGGTCCGGGACAGGGACCTACGAGCAGTACTTC. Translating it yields CASRSGTGTYEQYF.

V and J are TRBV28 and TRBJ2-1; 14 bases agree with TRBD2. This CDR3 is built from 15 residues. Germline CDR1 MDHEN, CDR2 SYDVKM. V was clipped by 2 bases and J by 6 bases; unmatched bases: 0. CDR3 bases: TGTGCCAGCAGTTTAGGGACTAGCGGGAGCAATGAGCAGTTCTTC. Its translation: CASSLGTSGSNEQFF.

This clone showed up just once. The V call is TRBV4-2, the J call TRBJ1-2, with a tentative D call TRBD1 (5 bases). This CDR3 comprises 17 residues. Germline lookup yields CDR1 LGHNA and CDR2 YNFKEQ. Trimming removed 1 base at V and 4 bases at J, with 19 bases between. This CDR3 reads CASSQATHGGVVYGYTF. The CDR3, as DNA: TGTGCCAGCAGCCAAGCCACACACGGAGGGGTGGTCTATGGCTACACCTTC.

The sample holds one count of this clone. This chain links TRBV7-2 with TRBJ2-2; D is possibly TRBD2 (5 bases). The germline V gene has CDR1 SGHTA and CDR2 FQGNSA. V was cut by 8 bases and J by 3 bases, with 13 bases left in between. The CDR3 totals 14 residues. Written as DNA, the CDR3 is TGTGCCAGCTTAGGAGGAGCGGACACCGGGGAGCTGTTTTTT. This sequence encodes CASLGGADTGELFF. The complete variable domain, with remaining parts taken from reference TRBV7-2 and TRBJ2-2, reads GAGVSQSPSNKVTEKGKDVELRCDPISGHTALYWYRQSLGQGLEFLIYFQGNSAPDKSGLPSDRFSAERTGGSVSTLTIQRTQQEDSAVYLCASLGGADTGELFFGEGSRLTVL.

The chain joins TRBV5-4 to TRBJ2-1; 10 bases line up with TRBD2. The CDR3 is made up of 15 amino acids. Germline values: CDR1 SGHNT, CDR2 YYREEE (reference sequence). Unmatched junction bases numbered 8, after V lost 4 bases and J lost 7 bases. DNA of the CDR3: TGTGCCAGCAGCCCTGCTAGCGGGAGTCGAAATGAGCAGTTCTTC. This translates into CASSPASGSRNEQFF.

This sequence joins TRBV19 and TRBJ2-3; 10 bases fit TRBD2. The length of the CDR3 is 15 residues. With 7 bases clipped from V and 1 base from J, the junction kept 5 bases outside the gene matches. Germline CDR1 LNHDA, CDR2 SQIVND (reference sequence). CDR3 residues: CASTDGLAGTDTQYF. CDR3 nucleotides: TGTGCCAGTACCGACGGACTAGCGGGCACAGATACGCAGTATTTT.

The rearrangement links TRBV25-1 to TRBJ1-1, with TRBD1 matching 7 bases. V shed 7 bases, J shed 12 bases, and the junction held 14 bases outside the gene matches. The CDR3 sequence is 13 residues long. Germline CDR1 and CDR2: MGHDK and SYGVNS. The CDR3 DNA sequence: TGTGCCAGCACCACCGGTCCCGGGACAGCGACTTTCTTT. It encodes CASTTGPGTATFF.

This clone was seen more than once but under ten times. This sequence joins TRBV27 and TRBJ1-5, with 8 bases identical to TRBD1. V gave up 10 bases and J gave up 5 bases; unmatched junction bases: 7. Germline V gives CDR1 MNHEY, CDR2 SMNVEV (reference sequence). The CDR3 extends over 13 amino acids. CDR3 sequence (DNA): TGTGCCACCCGCGGACAGGGCTATCAGCCCCAGCATTTT. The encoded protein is CATRGQGYQPQHF.

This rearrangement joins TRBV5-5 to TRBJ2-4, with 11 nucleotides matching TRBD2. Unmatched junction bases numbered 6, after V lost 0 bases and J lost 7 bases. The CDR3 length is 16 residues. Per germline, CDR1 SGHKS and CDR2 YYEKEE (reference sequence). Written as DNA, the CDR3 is TGTGCCAGCAGCTTGGCTTTACTAGCGGGAGACAACATTCAGTACTTC. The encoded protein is CASSLALLAGDNIQYF.

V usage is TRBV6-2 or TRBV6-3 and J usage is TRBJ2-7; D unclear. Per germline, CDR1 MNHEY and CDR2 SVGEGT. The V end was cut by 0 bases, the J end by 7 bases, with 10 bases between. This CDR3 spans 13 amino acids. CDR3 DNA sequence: TGTGCCAGCAGTTACTCGAAGTTTGGGGAGCAGTACTTC. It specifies CASSYSKFGEQYF.

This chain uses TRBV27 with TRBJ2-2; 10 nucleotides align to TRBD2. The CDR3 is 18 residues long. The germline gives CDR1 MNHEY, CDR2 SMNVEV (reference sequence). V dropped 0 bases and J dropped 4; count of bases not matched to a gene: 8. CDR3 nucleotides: TGTGCCAGCAGTTTATCGCCTAGCGGGAGAGGGGTCACCGGGGAGCTGTTTTTT. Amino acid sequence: CASSLSPSGRGVTGELFF.

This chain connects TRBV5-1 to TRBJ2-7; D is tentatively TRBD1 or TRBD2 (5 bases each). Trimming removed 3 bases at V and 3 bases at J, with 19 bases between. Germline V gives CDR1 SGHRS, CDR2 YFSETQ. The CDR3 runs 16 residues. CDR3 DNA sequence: TGCGCCAGCAGCTCCTCCTCTGAGGGGTATGGCTACGAGCAGTACTTC. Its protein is CASSSSSEGYGYEQYF.

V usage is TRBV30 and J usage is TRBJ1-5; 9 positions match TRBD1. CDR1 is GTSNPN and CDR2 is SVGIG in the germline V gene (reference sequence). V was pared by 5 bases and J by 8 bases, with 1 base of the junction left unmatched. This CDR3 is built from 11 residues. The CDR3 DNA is TGTGCCTGGGGACAGGGGAAGCCCCAGCATTTT. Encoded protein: CAWGQGKPQHF.

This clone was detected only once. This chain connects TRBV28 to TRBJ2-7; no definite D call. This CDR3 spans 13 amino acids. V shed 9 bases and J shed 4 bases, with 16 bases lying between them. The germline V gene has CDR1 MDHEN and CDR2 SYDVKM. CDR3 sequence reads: CASSTATPYEQYF. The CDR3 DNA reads TGTGCCAGTTCAACCGCCACTCCATACGAGCAGTACTTC.

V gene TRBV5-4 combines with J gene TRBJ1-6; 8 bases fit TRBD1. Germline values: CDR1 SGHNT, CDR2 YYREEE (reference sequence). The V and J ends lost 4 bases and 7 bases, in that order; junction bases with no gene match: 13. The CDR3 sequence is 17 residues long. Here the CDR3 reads CASSPEGQGPLNSPLHF. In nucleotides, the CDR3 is TGTGCCAGCAGCCCTGAAGGACAGGGCCCGCTCAATTCACCCCTCCACTTT.

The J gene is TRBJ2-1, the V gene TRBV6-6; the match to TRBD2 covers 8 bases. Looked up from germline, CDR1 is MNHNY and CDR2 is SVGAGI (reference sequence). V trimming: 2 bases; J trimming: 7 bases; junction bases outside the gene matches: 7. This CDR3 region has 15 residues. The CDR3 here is CASSYGAGGGNEQFF. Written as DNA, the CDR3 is TGTGCCAGCAGTTACGGGGCGGGAGGTGGGAATGAGCAGTTCTTC.

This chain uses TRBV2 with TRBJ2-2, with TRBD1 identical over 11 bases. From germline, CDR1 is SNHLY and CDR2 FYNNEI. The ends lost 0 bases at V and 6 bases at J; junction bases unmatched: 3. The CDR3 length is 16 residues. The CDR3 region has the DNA TGTGCCAGCAGTGAAGCCGGACAGGGGGCGGCCGGGGAGCTGTTTTTT. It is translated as CASSEAGQGAAGELFF.

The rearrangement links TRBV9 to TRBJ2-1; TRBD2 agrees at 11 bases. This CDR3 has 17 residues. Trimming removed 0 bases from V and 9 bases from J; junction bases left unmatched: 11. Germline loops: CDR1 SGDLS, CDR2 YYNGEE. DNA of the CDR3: TGTGCCAGCAGCGTAGACCCGGGACTAGCGGCGAGGCGTGAGCAGTTCTTC. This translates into CASSVDPGLAARREQFF. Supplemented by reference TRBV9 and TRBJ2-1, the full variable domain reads DSGVTQTPKHLITATGQRVTLRCSPRSGDLSVYWYQQSLDQGLQFLIQYYNGEERAKGNILERFSAQQFPDLHSELNLSSLELGDSALYFCASSVDPGLAARREQFFGPGTRLTVL.

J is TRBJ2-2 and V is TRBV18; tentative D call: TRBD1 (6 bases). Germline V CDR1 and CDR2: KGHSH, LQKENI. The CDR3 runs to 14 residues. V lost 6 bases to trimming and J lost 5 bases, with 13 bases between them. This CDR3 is CASSSRGETGELFF. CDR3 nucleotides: TGTGCCAGCTCCAGCAGGGGAGAGACCGGGGAGCTGTTTTTT.

The CDR3 bases are TGTGCCAGCAGTTTCGGGGGGGGCCGGGAGCAGTTCTTC. Its protein is CASSFGGGREQFF. The chain carries TRBV12-3 or TRBV12-4 and TRBJ2-1, with TRBD2 matching 8 bases. The CDR3 covers 13 residues. J gave up 10 bases and V 3 bases, and 5 bases lay outside the gene matches.

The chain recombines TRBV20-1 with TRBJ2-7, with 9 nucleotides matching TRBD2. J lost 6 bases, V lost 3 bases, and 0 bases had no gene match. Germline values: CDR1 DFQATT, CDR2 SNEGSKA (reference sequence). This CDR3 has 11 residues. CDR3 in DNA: TGCAGTGCTAGGGGACTAGCCGAGCAGTACTTC. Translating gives CSARGLAEQYF.

The CDR3 loop is CASSRGSGAEAFF. For the CDR3, the DNA is TGTGCCAGCAGCAGGGGCTCGGGGGCTGAAGCTTTCTTT. The genes are TRBV12-3 or TRBV12-4 and TRBJ1-1; weak D call: TRBD1 (6 bases). The length of the CDR3 is 13 residues. Trimming shortened V by 6 bases and J by 6 bases, and 14 bases separated the two germline ends.